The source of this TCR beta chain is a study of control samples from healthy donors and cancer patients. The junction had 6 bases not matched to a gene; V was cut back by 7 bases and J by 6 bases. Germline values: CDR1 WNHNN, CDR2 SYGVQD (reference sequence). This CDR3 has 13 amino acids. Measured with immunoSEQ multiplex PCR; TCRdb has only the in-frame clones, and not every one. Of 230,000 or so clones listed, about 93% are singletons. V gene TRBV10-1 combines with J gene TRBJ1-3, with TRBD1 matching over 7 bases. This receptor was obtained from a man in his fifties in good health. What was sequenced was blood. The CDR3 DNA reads TGCGCCAGCAACCGACAGGGAGAAAACACCATATATTTT. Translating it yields CASNRQGENTIYF.